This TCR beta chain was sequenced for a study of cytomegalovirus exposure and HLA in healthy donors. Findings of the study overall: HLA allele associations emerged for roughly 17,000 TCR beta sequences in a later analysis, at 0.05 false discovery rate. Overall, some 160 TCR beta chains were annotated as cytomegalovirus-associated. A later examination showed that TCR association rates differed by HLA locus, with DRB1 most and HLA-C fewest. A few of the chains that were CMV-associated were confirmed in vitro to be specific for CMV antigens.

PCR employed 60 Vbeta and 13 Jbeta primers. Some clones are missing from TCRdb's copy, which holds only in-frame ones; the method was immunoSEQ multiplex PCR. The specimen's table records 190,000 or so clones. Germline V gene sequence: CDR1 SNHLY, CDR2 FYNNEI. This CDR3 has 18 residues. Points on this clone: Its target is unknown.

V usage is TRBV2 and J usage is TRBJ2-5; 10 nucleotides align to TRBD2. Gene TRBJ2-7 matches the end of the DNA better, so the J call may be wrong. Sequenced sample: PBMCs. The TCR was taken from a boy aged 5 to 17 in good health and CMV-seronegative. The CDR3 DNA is TGTGCCAGCAGTGAAGTCCTAGCGGGGGCCAAAGGGGGCTACGAGCAGTACTTC. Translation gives CASSEVLAGAKGGYEQYF.